This entry is about one T cell receptor beta chain. These data originate in a study of blood T cell repertoires in COVID-19. The CDR3 is made up of 15 amino acids. V shed 1 base, J shed 0 bases, and the junction held 1 base outside the gene matches. CDR1 LGHNA and CDR2 YNFKEQ come from the germline V gene. The protocol was immunoSEQ multiplex PCR, while the TCRdb copy is restricted to in-frame clones and leaves out a portion. The sample includes around 200,000 clones, around 80% seen only once; the top ten take 1.3%. This chain uses TRBV4-2 with TRBJ2-7; 9 bases line up with TRBD2. The TCR sequence derives from a woman in her 30s with COVID-19, enrolled during active disease. The source material was peripheral blood. CDR3 in amino acids: CASSQGLADSYEQYF. The CDR3 DNA follows: TGTGCCAGCAGCCAAGGACTAGCGGACTCCTACGAGCAGTACTTC.